A selection of T cell receptor beta chains follows, all from one sample in a study of PD-L1 blockade in urothelial cancer. Method: immunoSEQ multiplex PCR; TCRdb's copy keeps in-frame clones and lacks some. In the table there are 50,000 or so clones, about 86% of which are singletons. The sequencing here drew on PBMCs, taken around atezolizumab (anti-PD-L1) treatment. The receptors originated from a man aged 60 to 69 with urothelial cancer. The CDR3 runs from the conserved cysteine through the conserved F or W. D genes are given only for firm matches. Size tells how often a clone was seen (once, few, many) or the class of an expanded clone, and some rows leave it out.

>-|TRBJ2-7|-|TRBV7-2
TGTGCCAGCAGCTTAGGGGGAGCTACTCCCGAGCAGTACTTC
CASSLGGATPEQYF
>TRBD2|TRBJ2-1|-|TRBV7-3
TGTGCCAGCAGCGCAGGACTAGCTCGGGCCAATGAGCAGTTCTTC
CASSAGLARANEQFF
>TRBD1|TRBJ2-7|-|TRBV5-1
TGCGCCAGCAGCCCCGGACAGGGGGCCTACGAGCAGTACTTC
CASSPGQGAYEQYF
>-|TRBJ2-7|once|TRBV5-4
TGTGCCAGCAGCTTGGGTTCGAGGACAGATGGAGAGCAGTACTTC
CASSLGSRTDGEQYF
>-|TRBJ1-1|-|TRBV7-9
TGTGCCAGCAGCCCAGGACAGTCCTACAGTGAAGCTTTCTTT
CASSPGQSYSEAFF
>-|TRBJ1-4|-|TRBV5-1
TGCGCCAGCAGCTTGACGGGAGGGGGTGAAAAACTGTTTTTT
CASSLTGGGEKLFF
>-|TRBJ1-3|-|TRBV5-8
TGTGCCAGCAGCGCATCAATAACATACTCTGGAAACACCATATATTTT
CASSASITYSGNTIYF
>TRBD2|TRBJ2-1|-|TRBV11-3
TGTGCCAGCAGCATGCGACTAGCCAATGAGCAGTTCTTC
CASSMRLANEQFF
>TRBD1|TRBJ2-5|-|TRBV5-1
TGCGCCAGCAGCTACCCGGGACAGAAAGAGACCCAGTACTTC
CASSYPGQKETQYF
>TRBD2|TRBJ2-5|-|TRBV10-3
TGTGCCATCAGTGAGTCGTCCGGGGGGATCCAAGAGACCCAGTACTTC
CAISESSGGIQETQYF
>-|TRBJ1-3|-|TRBV2
TGTGCCAGCAGCTCGGGACTGAAAATCTCTGGAAACACCATATATTTT
CASSSGLKISGNTIYF
>-|TRBJ2-5|-|TRBV7-6
-
CASSLVGQGNHF
>-|TRBJ1-4|-|TRBV10-3
TGTGCCATCAGTGGGTGGGCAAATGAAAAACTGTTTTTT
CAISGWANEKLFF
>TRBD2|TRBJ2-5|once|TRBV29-1
TGCAGCTCCCCGGGGGGTAGTGGACAAGAGACCCAGTACTTC
CSSPGGSGQETQYF
>-|TRBJ1-4|-|TRBV5-1
TGCGCCAGCAGCCCCGATTCAGGGGACACTAATGAAAAACTGTTTTTT
CASSPDSGDTNEKLFF
>-|TRBJ1-5|-|TRBV19
TGTGCCAGTAGTATATACGGTAGCAATCAGCCCCAGCATTTT
CASSIYGSNQPQHF
>TRBD1|TRBJ1-2|-|TRBV5-1
TGCGCCAGCAGCCGACAGGGGGATGCCTATGGCTACACCTTC
CASSRQGDAYGYTF
>-|TRBJ2-7|-|TRBV19
TGTGCCAGTTCTCGTGGAGGGGGCGACTACGAGCAGTACTTC
CASSRGGGDYEQYF
>TRBD1|TRBJ2-2|-|TRBV6-4
TGTGCCAGCAGTACAGGGGCGAACACCGGGGAGCTGTTTTTT
CASSTGANTGELFF
>-|TRBJ2-5|many|TRBV9
TGTGCCAGCAGCGTAGAGCCCCTAAAAGAGACCCAGTACTTC
CASSVEPLKETQYF
>TRBD1|TRBJ1-1|-|TRBV27
TGTGCCAGCAGTCCCCGGACAGGGGTCACTGAAGCTTTCTTT
CASSPRTGVTEAFF
>-|TRBJ1-4|-|TRBV28
TGTGCCAGCAGTTTTACGGGGATGCGGGCTAATGAAAAACTGTTTTTT
CASSFTGMRANEKLFF
>TRBD1|TRBJ1-1|-|TRBV6-1
TGTGCCAGCAGTGAGTCCGGGACAGGGTCCACTGAAGCTTTCTTT
CASSESGTGSTEAFF
>TRBD1|TRBJ1-5|-|TRBV2
TGTGCCAGCAGGAAGGACAGGGGCAATCAGCCCCAGCATTTT
CASRKDRGNQPQHF
>-|TRBJ2-4|-|TRBV19
TGTGCCAGTAGTATCTTCGGTCAGGGCAGCCTAGCCAAAAACATTCAGTACTTC
CASSIFGQGSLAKNIQYF
>TRBD2|TRBJ2-5|-|TRBV18
TGTGCCAGCTCACCAGGGACTAGCGGGACGGAGACCCAGTACTTC
CASSPGTSGTETQYF
>-|TRBJ1-2|-|TRBV18
TGTGCCAGCTCCGACAACAACTATGGCTACACCTTC
CASSDNNYGYTF
>TRBD1|TRBJ1-2|once|TRBV29-1
TGCAGCGTTGAACGTGGCGGGGACAGGGGGAATTATGGCTACACCTTC
CSVERGGDRGNYGYTF
>-|TRBJ2-7|-|TRBV6-1
TGTGCCAGCAGTGAAGCGTGGGGGGACTACGAGCAGTACTTC
CASSEAWGDYEQYF
>TRBD1|TRBJ1-1|-|TRBV7-2
TGTGCCAGCAGCCTGATCAGGGGGCGCTTAGCTTTCTTT
CASSLIRGRLAFF
>-|TRBJ1-5|-|TRBV7-6
TGTGCCAGCTCCGTTACGGTAAATCAGCCCCAGCATTTT
CASSVTVNQPQHF
>-|TRBJ1-1|-|TRBV30
TGTGCCTGGTGCGACAGGCCGATGGGCACTGAAGCTTTCTTT
CAWCDRPMGTEAFF
>TRBD1|TRBJ2-5|-|TRBV6-5
TGTGCCAGCAGTTACGGGACAGAAGCGGCCGAGACCCAGTACTTC
CASSYGTEAAETQYF
>TRBD2|TRBJ2-3|-|TRBV7-2
TGTGCCAGCAGCTTTCGAGCGGGAGGGACAGATACGCAGTATTTT
CASSFRAGGTDTQYF
>-|TRBJ1-5|once|TRBV5-1
TGCGCCAGCAGCCTGGGGGGGCCTCAGCCCCAGCATTTT
CASSLGGPQPQHF
>TRBD1|TRBJ2-7|-|TRBV5-1
TGCGCCAGCAGCTTGGATGGACAGGTGAGGGAGCAGTACTTC
CASSLDGQVREQYF
>TRBD2|TRBJ2-1|-|TRBV19
TGTGCCAGTAGTAGGACTAGCGGGGCTATGTACAATGAGCAGTTCTTC
CASSRTSGAMYNEQFF
>TRBD1|TRBJ2-7|-|TRBV5-1
TGCGCCAGCAGCAGCCGGGACAGCTCCTACGAGCAGTACTTC
CASSSRDSSYEQYF
>-|TRBJ1-1|once|TRBV27
TGTGCCAGCAGTTTTAACATGAACACTGAAGCTTTCTTT
CASSFNMNTEAFF
>-|TRBJ1-1|once|TRBV4-3
TGCGCCAGCAGCCGGGCCGTGGTGAACACTGAAGCTTTCTTT
CASSRAVVNTEAFF
>TRBD1|TRBJ1-6|-|TRBV5-6
TGTGCCAGCAGCTACGATACAGGGGAGCGTTCACCCCTCCACTTT
CASSYDTGERSPLHF
>-|TRBJ2-3|-|TRBV30
TGTGCCTGGAACCGGGATAAGCGTACAGATACGCAGTATTTT
CAWNRDKRTDTQYF
>TRBD1|TRBJ1-1|-|TRBV5-1
TGCGCCAGCAGCTTGGCACAGGGGGCTTTCAGTGAAGCTTTCTTT
CASSLAQGAFSEAFF
>-|TRBJ1-2|-|TRBV4-1
TGCGCCAGCAGCCAAGTAGGGGAGGAAGGCTACACCTTC
CASSQVGEEGYTF
>TRBD1|TRBJ1-1|-|TRBV11-2
TGTGCCAGCAGCTCACAGGGGGGCTTAGCTGAAGCTTTCTTT
CASSSQGGLAEAFF